A single sample is the source of the 21 T cell receptor beta chains below, sequenced in a study of beta chain features in type 1 diabetes. Expressed TCRB transcripts got sequenced, as all isolated RNA was reverse transcribed. TCRdb's table, derived via immunoSEQ multiplex PCR, lists solely in-frame clones and lacks some. Of approximately 150,000 clones listed, about 10% are singletons. Specimen: naive CD4+ T cells from blood. The receptors derive from a man between 18 and 35 years old in good health.

V is TRBV6-5 and J is TRBJ2-3; weak D call: TRBD2 (6 bases). The germline gives CDR1 MNHEY, CDR2 SVGAGI. The CDR3 sequence is 14 residues long. Between the trimmed V and J ends, which lost 11 bases and 3 bases, there was a span of 18 bases. CDR3 nucleotide sequence: TGTGCCGCCAAGGGCGGGGTGGGGACAGATACGCAGTATTTT. Encoded protein: CAAKGGVGTDTQYF.

This clone has more than one count but fewer than ten. The chain links TRBV18 to TRBJ1-2; D possibly corresponds to TRBD1 (6 bases). The CDR3 runs 15 residues. Trimming stripped 4 bases from V and 8 bases from J, with 20 bases between. The germline V gene encodes CDR1 KGHSH and CDR2 LQKENI. The CDR3 coding sequence is TGTGCCAGCTCACGCAATCAGGGGAACCCGGGAGGCTACACCTTC. This codes for CASSRNQGNPGGYTF.

The CDR3 here is CASTETGYGEKLFF. In DNA form, the CDR3 reads TGTGCCAGCACCGAGACAGGGTACGGTGAAAAACTGTTTTTT. The chain joins TRBV28 to TRBJ1-4, with TRBD1 matching over 7 bases. The CDR3 runs to 14 residues. V was pared by 7 bases and J by 7 bases, with 9 bases of the junction left unmatched. The V gene's germline CDR1 is MDHEN and CDR2 SYDVKM. The full variable domain, completed using reference TRBV28 and TRBJ1-4, is DVKVTQSSRYLVKRTGEKVFLECVQDMDHENMFWYRQDPGLGLRLIYFSYDVKMKEKGDIPEGYSVSREKKERFSLILESASTNQTSMYLCASTETGYGEKLFFGSGTQLSVL.

This clone has a handful of counts. V is TRBV5-1 and J is TRBJ1-2; D gene uncertain. Between the trimmed V and J ends, which lost 2 bases and 3 bases, there was a span of 11 bases. The CDR3 has 14 amino acids. In germline, CDR1 is SGHRS, CDR2 YFSETQ. The chain's CDR3 is CASSFSDKYYGYTF. CDR3 bases: TGCGCCAGCAGCTTCTCCGACAAATACTATGGCTACACCTTC. Looking up the rest from reference TRBV5-1 and TRBJ1-2 gives the full variable domain: KAGVTQTPRYLIKTRGQQVTLSCSPISGHRSVSWYQQTPGQGLQFLFEYFSETQRNKGNFPGRFSGRQFSNSRSEMNVSTLELGDSALYLCASSFSDKYYGYTFGSGTRLTVV.

This clone was counted a few times. This chain connects TRBV6-5 to TRBJ2-2, with D perhaps matching TRBD2 (6 bases). The ends were cut back, 8 bases at V and 3 bases at J, with 7 bases in the middle. The germline V gene has CDR1 MNHEY and CDR2 SVGAGI. The CDR3 is 12 residues long. The CDR3 nucleotides are TGTGCCAGCTGCGGGGACACCGGGGAGCTGTTTTTT. Translation gives CASCGDTGELFF.

The rearrangement joins TRBV4-2 to TRBJ2-5; TRBD1 aligns across 9 bases. Per germline, CDR1 LGHNA and CDR2 YNFKEQ. V shed 0 bases, J shed 2 bases, and the junction held 10 bases outside the gene matches. This CDR3 is built from 18 residues. CDR3 sequence: CASSQETGGVRVQETQYF. In nucleotides, the CDR3 is TGTGCCAGCAGCCAAGAAACAGGGGGCGTACGAGTTCAAGAGACCCAGTACTTC.

The chain combines TRBV7-2 with TRBJ2-1; TRBD2 matches at 9 bases. V trimming: 3 bases; J trimming: 12 bases; junction bases outside the gene matches: 12. The CDR3 length is 15 residues. Germline CDR1 reads SGHTA; CDR2 reads FQGNSA. CDR3 protein: CASSFTGTSLVPQFF. The CDR3 DNA sequence: TGTGCCAGCAGCTTTACCGGGACTAGCCTAGTTCCGCAGTTCTTC.

The rearrangement joins TRBV20-1 to TRBJ2-1; perhaps TRBD1 as D (5 bases). Germline V gene data show CDR1 as DFQATT and CDR2 as SNEGSKA (reference sequence). This CDR3 has 11 amino acids. The germline V and J ends were trimmed by 3 bases and 15 bases, with 15 bases remaining between them. CDR3 sequence reads: CSASRRGPAFF. Here the CDR3 DNA reads TGCAGTGCTAGCCGAAGGGGCCCGGCGTTCTTC.

V gene TRBV4-2 combines with J gene TRBJ2-7; TRBD2 matches 11 bases. Germline values: CDR1 LGHNA, CDR2 YNFKEQ. The V and J ends lost 0 bases and 2 bases, in that order; junction bases with no gene match: 3. The CDR3 has 16 residues. CDR3 bases: TGTGCCAGCAGCCAAGATGTTAGCGGGGGGGCCTACGAGCAGTACTTC. Encoded protein: CASSQDVSGGAYEQYF.

There are many counts of this clone. This rearrangement joins TRBV30 to TRBJ2-5; a weak D match, TRBD1 (6 bases). Germline V gene lookup returns CDR1 GTSNPN and CDR2 SVGIG (reference sequence). The CDR3 consists of 12 residues. The V end lost 5 bases, the J end lost 3 bases, and 10 bases lay between the germline ends. DNA for the CDR3: TGTGCCTGGGACCGACAGGAAGAGACCCAGTACTTC. This sequence encodes CAWDRQEETQYF.

This clone showed up many times. This CDR3 reads CASRQGHSYEQYF. As DNA, the CDR3 is TGTGCCAGTCGACAGGGACATTCCTACGAGCAGTACTTC. The chain carries TRBV19 and TRBJ2-7, with TRBD1 identical over 7 bases. V lost 8 bases and J lost 1; bases outside the gene matches: 5. Germline lookup yields CDR1 LNHDA and CDR2 SQIVND (reference sequence). The CDR3 extends over 13 amino acids.

The CDR3 region has the DNA TGCGCCAGCAGTGAGCCTCTAAACTATGGCTACACCTTC. As protein: CASSEPLNYGYTF. The chain has TRBV10-2 and TRBJ1-2, with no clear D. CDR3 length: 13 amino acids. CDR1 and CDR2 (germline): WSHSY, SAAADI. V lost 2 bases to trimming and J lost 2 bases, with 6 bases between them.

This clone was observed a few times. The genes are TRBV5-4 and TRBJ1-5; D is possibly TRBD1 (5 bases). The V end was cut by 3 bases, the J end by 8 bases, with 15 bases between. Germline V gene lookup returns CDR1 SGHNT and CDR2 YYREEE (reference sequence). The CDR3 is made up of 14 amino acids. This CDR3 reads CASSSGSGGEPQHF. CDR3 DNA: TGTGCCAGCAGCTCAGGGTCGGGTGGAGAGCCCCAGCATTTT.

This clone was observed a handful of times. The chain links TRBV30 to TRBJ2-3, with D possibly matching TRBD2 (7 bases). Trimming took off 3 bases at V and 8 bases at J, with 15 bases between the two ends. Per the germline V gene, CDR1 is GTSNPN and CDR2 is SVGIG (reference sequence). This CDR3 contains 13 residues. CDR3 sequence: CAWRRGAGGTQYF. CDR3 nucleotide sequence: TGTGCCTGGAGACGGGGGGCCGGGGGTACGCAGTATTTT.

The V call is TRBV19, the J call TRBJ2-3; 15 bases fit TRBD2. The CDR3 covers 17 residues. V shed 7 bases and J 4 bases; nucleotides not matched to a gene: 9. Per the germline V gene, CDR1 is LNHDA and CDR2 is SQIVND (reference sequence). The CDR3 bases are TGTGCCAGTACCAGAAGGACTAGCGGGGGGGCGGCAGATACGCAGTATTTT. It encodes CASTRRTSGGAADTQYF.

In DNA form, the CDR3 reads TGTGCCAGCAGCTTAGCGAGTTTTGGAAACACCATATATTTT. It specifies CASSLASFGNTIYF. The J gene is TRBJ1-3, the V gene TRBV11-2, with D uncertain. The CDR3 length is 14 residues. V lost 1 base, J lost 3 bases, and 7 bases lay in between. Germline V CDR1 and CDR2: SGHAT, FQNNGV.

The gene calls are TRBV5-1 and TRBJ2-5; 15 bases agree with TRBD2. The V gene's germline CDR1 is SGHRS and CDR2 YFSETQ. The junction had 11 bases not matched to a gene; V was cut back by 4 bases and J by 4 bases. The CDR3 is 18 residues long. CDR3 sequence (DNA): TGCGCCAGCAGCCGGACCTGGACTAGCGGGGGGGCCCCAGAGACCCAGTACTTC. Its translation is CASSRTWTSGGAPETQYF.

The sample holds a few counts of this clone. The chain uses TRBV5-1 and TRBJ2-2, with TRBD2 identical over 9 bases. Germline V gene lookup returns CDR1 SGHRS and CDR2 YFSETQ. J was trimmed by 1 base and V by 3 bases; bases with no gene match: 4. This CDR3 region has 16 residues. CDR3 bases: TGCGCCAGCAGCTCGAGACTAGCGGAGAACACCGGGGAGCTGTTTTTT. Amino acids: CASSSRLAENTGELFF.

This clone occurred a few times. The chain employs TRBV6-1 and TRBJ2-1; possibly TRBD1 for D (7 bases). CDR1 and CDR2 (germline): MNHNS, SASEGT. The CDR3 spans 14 residues. V was shortened by 7 bases and J by 5 bases, with 15 bases between the two germline ends. The CDR3: CASTRQGGNNEQFF. The CDR3 DNA reads as TGTGCCAGCACCCGACAGGGAGGCAACAATGAGCAGTTCTTC.

This clone was picked up a small number of times. The chain carries TRBV7-2 and TRBJ2-7; D ambiguous. CDR1 and CDR2 (germline): SGHTA, FQGNSA. The CDR3 runs to 14 residues. The V end was cut by 7 bases, the J end by 2 bases, with 15 bases between. The CDR3 nucleotides are TGTGCCAGCAACGGCGGCAGATTTACCTACGAGCAGTACTTC. This codes for CASNGGRFTYEQYF.

The rearrangement joins TRBV11-3 to TRBJ2-3; 10 bases map to TRBD2. This CDR3 contains 16 residues. CDR1 and CDR2 (germline): SGHNT, YENEEA. J was trimmed by 2 bases and V by 1 base; bases with no gene match: 3. CDR3 nucleotides: TGTGCCAGCAGCTTAGGGACTAGCGGACTCACAGATACGCAGTATTTT. Residues: CASSLGTSGLTDTQYF. Filled out from reference TRBV11-3 and TRBJ2-3, the complete variable domain reads EAGVVQSPRYKIIEKKQPVAFWCNPISGHNTLYWYLQNLGQGPELLIRYENEEAVDDSQLPKDRFSAERLKGVDSTLKIQPAELGDSAVYLCASSLGTSGLTDTQYFGPGTRLTVL.